These T cell receptor beta chains were read from a single sample in a study of blood T cell repertoires in COVID-19. The data were produced by immunoSEQ multiplex PCR, yet TCRdb's version contains in-frame clones alone and is incomplete. The sample records around 180,000 clones, around 74% being singletons. Input material: peripheral blood. The receptors stem from a woman of 80 years or more with acute or convalescent COVID-19. Both conserved end residues are part of each CDR3. A D gene is named only where the DNA matches it firmly.

J: TRBJ1-2; D: TRBD1; V: TRBV27; CDR3: CASSLSPGTGVITYGYTF
J: TRBJ2-7; D: NA; V: TRBV4-1; CDR3: CASSQQGGPYEQYF
J: TRBJ2-7; D: TRBD1; V: TRBV11-2; CDR3: CASSSGQGVGEQYF
J: TRBJ2-2; D: NA; V: TRBV7-2; CDR3: CASSGAGTGELFF
J: TRBJ1-1; D: TRBD1; V: TRBV7-8; CDR3: CASSDQGDTEAFF
J: TRBJ2-1; D: NA; V: TRBV6-4; CDR3: CASSEQAEIYNEQFF
J: TRBJ1-1; D: TRBD1; V: TRBV2; CDR3: CASPGTGGKGTEAFF
J: TRBJ2-3; D: TRBD2; V: TRBV19; CDR3: CASNFKKDSGGTDTQYF
J: TRBJ2-3; D: TRBD2; V: TRBV6-6; CDR3: CASISSGTPDTQYF
J: TRBJ1-5; D: NA; V: TRBV28; CDR3: CASKQGISNQPQHF
J: TRBJ2-7; D: NA; V: TRBV6-5; CDR3: CASRGEGEVDEQYF
J: TRBJ2-3; D: NA; V: TRBV28; CDR3: CASSPTRRMGYTQYF
J: TRBJ1-2; D: NA; V: TRBV6-5; CDR3: CASSYSGGAANYGYTF
J: TRBJ2-7; D: NA; V: TRBV9; CDR3: CASSVSEQASTEQYF
J: TRBJ2-3; D: TRBD1; V: TRBV13; CDR3: CASSLWDRVTDTQYF
J: TRBJ2-7; D: TRBD1; V: TRBV27; CDR3: CASSPDRGSYEQYF
J: TRBJ1-4; D: TRBD1; V: TRBV28; CDR3: CASMGQGATGGKLFF
J: TRBJ2-5; D: TRBD1; V: TRBV29-1; CDR3: CSVEGQGRETQYF
J: TRBJ2-1; D: TRBD2; V: TRBV6-2/TRBV6-3; CDR3: CASRYRLAGYNEQFF
J: TRBJ1-4; D: NA; V: TRBV28; CDR3: CASSPDSLNEKLFF
J: TRBJ2-3; D: TRBD1; V: TRBV5-6; CDR3: CASSGQGWVPDTQYF
J: TRBJ1-2; D: TRBD1; V: TRBV30; CDR3: CAWDRGTNYGYTF
J: TRBJ1-1; D: TRBD1; V: TRBV19; CDR3: CASSVVAGGNTEAFF
J: TRBJ1-1; D: NA; V: TRBV28; CDR3: CASSYTDVRAEAFF
J: TRBJ1-2; D: TRBD1; V: TRBV7-8; CDR3: CASSPTGSNYGYTF
J: TRBJ2-3; D: TRBD2; V: TRBV9; CDR3: CASSVGAAGGTDTQYF
J: TRBJ1-3; D: TRBD1; V: TRBV28; CDR3: CASRKGTGIPSSGNTIYF
J: TRBJ2-1; D: NA; V: TRBV5-4; CDR3: CASSYGGFSYNEQFF
J: TRBJ1-4; D: NA; V: TRBV14; CDR3: CASRRSEKLFF
J: TRBJ1-5; D: NA; V: TRBV2; CDR3: CASRETGIMPQHF
J: TRBJ2-5; D: TRBD2; V: TRBV29-1; CDR3: CSVEDSGGQETQYF
J: TRBJ2-7; D: TRBD2; V: TRBV2; CDR3: CASSVQLAGEAYF
J: TRBJ2-7; D: TRBD2; V: TRBV5-4; CDR3: CASSPGRGGYEQYF
J: TRBJ2-7; D: TRBD2; V: TRBV5-6; CDR3: CASSSTSGSYEQYF
J: TRBJ1-3; D: NA; V: TRBV28; CDR3: CASNRGGLENTIYF
J: TRBJ2-2; D: NA; V: TRBV18; CDR3: CASSPPRGNTGELFF
J: TRBJ1-2; D: NA; V: TRBV9; CDR3: CASSGNSVNYGYTF
J: TRBJ2-7; D: NA; V: TRBV9; CDR3: CASSDPDTPYEQYF
J: TRBJ2-6; D: NA; V: TRBV19; CDR3: CASSAAGYTGANVLTF
J: TRBJ2-7; D: TRBD1; V: TRBV28; CDR3: CASLRSRQGAFYEQYF
J: TRBJ2-3; D: NA; V: TRBV30; CDR3: CAWSVRDTQYF
J: TRBJ2-2; D: TRBD2; V: TRBV14; CDR3: CASSQSHGRGTGELFF
J: TRBJ1-2; D: TRBD1; V: TRBV3-1/TRBV3-2; CDR3: CASSQALQGMYGYTF
J: TRBJ2-1; D: NA; V: TRBV7-9; CDR3: CASEPDTIYNEQFF
J: TRBJ2-1; D: TRBD2; V: TRBV5-1; CDR3: CASSAVTSGSGNEQFF
J: TRBJ1-2; D: NA; V: TRBV30; CDR3: CAGTPTIYGYTF
J: TRBJ1-1; D: NA; V: TRBV5-1; CDR3: CASSTGQNTEAFF